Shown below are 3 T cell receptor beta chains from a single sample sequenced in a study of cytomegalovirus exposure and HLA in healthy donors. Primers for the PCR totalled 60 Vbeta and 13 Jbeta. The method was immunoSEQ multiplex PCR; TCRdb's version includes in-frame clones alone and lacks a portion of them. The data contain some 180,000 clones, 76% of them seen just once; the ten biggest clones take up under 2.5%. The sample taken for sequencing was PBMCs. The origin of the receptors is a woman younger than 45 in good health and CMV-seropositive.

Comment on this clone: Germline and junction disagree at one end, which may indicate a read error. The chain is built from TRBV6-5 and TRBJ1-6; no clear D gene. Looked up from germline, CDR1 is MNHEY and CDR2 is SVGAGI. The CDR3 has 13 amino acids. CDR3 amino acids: CASSYFGNPPLHF. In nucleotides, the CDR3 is TGTGCCAGCAGTTACTTCGGTAATCCACCCCTCCACTTT.

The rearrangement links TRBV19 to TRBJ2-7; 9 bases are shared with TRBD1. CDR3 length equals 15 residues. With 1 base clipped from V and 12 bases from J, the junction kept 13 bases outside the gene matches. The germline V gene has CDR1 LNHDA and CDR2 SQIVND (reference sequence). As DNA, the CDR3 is TGTGCCAGTAGTATAGGGGGACAGGGCCCCTCTGGACGGTACTTC. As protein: CASSIGGQGPSGRYF.

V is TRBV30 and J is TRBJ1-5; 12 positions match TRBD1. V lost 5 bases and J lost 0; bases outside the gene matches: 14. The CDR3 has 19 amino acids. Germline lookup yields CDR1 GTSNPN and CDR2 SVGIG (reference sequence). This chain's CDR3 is CAWSRDRGLIGDSNQPQHF. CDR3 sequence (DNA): TGTGCCTGGTCCCGGGACAGGGGGCTAATCGGGGATAGCAATCAGCCCCAGCATTTT. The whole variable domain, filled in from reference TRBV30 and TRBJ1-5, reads SQTIHQWPATLVQPVGSPLSLECTVEGTSNPNLYWYRQAAGRGLQLLFYSVGIGQISSEVPQNLSASRPQDRQFILSSKKLLLSDSGFYLCAWSRDRGLIGDSNQPQHFGDGTRLSIL.